The 17 T cell receptor beta chains presented below share a single source sample, sequenced in a study of OX40 agonist ivuxolimab in advanced cancers. Sequencing was performed with immunoSEQ multiplex PCR; in TCRdb, only in-frame clones are kept and a portion is missing. This sample has about 79,000 clones; around 90% occur once, and the top ten carry roughly 9.6%. The material was CD4+ or CD8+ T cells sorted from blood, obtained in a trial of the OX40 agonist ivuxolimab. Receptors originate from an adult with an advanced solid tumor such as melanoma, head and neck, liver or kidney cancer.

The chain uses TRBV27 and TRBJ1-1; D possibly corresponds to TRBD1 (5 bases). Germline CDR1 and CDR2: MNHEY and SMNVEV (reference sequence). Trimming left V 5 bases short and J 3 bases short, with 16 bases between. The CDR3 has 15 amino acids. In nucleotides, the CDR3 is TGTGCCAGCAGTGGGGCCCGGGAGTCTGACACTGAAGCTTTCTTT. Translated, it gives CASSGARESDTEAFF.

This chain connects TRBV9 to TRBJ2-5; no clear D. In germline, CDR1 is SGDLS, CDR2 YYNGEE. This CDR3 has 15 amino acids. V lost 0 bases and J 0 bases, leaving 9 bases between the germline ends. Here the CDR3 reads CASSVEGNYQETQYF. In nucleotides, the CDR3 is TGTGCCAGCAGCGTAGAAGGGAACTACCAAGAGACCCAGTACTTC.

The chain has TRBV5-3 and TRBJ2-7, with D tentatively TRBD1 (6 bases). TRBV5-3 is known as an ORF, though its function is uncertain. V shed 3 bases and J shed 4 bases, with 14 bases lying between them. This CDR3 is built from 14 residues. In DNA, the CDR3 is TGTGCCAGAAGCTCGGACAGCGGACCTTACGAGCAGTACTTC. Translation gives CARSSDSGPYEQYF.

The V gene is TRBV6-5, the J gene TRBJ1-2; D is perhaps TRBD1 (5 bases). The V and J ends lost 0 bases and 1 base respectively, with 12 bases between them. CDR1 is MNHEY, CDR2 SVGAGI, per germline. CDR3 length equals 16 residues. The CDR3 bases are TGTGCCAGCAGTTACTCGAGGGGAGAGCTTAACTATGGCTACACCTTC. It yields the protein CASSYSRGELNYGYTF.

The rearrangement uses TRBV6-5 and TRBJ1-2; D perhaps matches TRBD1 (5 bases). Germline V lookup: CDR1 MNHEY, CDR2 SVGAGI. CDR3 length equals 13 residues. V was cut by 2 bases and J by 6 bases, with 10 bases left in between. This CDR3 reads CASSYAGSDGYTF. The CDR3 DNA sequence: TGTGCCAGCAGTTACGCAGGGTCGGATGGCTACACCTTC.

A word on this clone: At one boundary the junction diverges from the germline segment, which might be a read error. The chain joins TRBV12-5 to TRBJ1-2; D not resolved. The CDR3 runs 12 residues. Germline assignment: CDR1 LGHNT and CDR2 FRNRAP. The CDR3 loop is CASGFSKYGYSF. DNA for the CDR3: TGTGCTAGTGGTTTTAGTAAATATGGCTACTCCTTC.

The V and J genes are TRBV28 and TRBJ2-7, with a possible D match to TRBD1 (6 bases). CDR1 MDHEN and CDR2 SYDVKM come from the germline V gene. The V gene lost 5 bases and the J gene lost 5 bases, with 16 bases spanning the gap. This CDR3 region has 14 residues. The CDR3 DNA is TGTGCCAGCAGTCTTAACAGGGCGTCCAACGAGCAGTACTTC. As protein: CASSLNRASNEQYF.

Concerning this clone itself: At the DNA level, this CDR3 is encoded by other sequences in the same sample as well. This rearrangement joins TRBV5-1 to TRBJ2-7; D call uncertain. The CDR3 totals 12 residues. Germline loops: CDR1 SGHRS, CDR2 YFSETQ. Trimming stripped 0 bases from V and 1 base from J, with 2 bases between. The CDR3 spells CASSLASYEQYF. CDR3 nucleotides: TGCGCCAGCAGCTTGGCTTCCTACGAGCAGTACTTC.

CDR3 residues: CASRQTSMTDTQYF. CDR3 DNA sequence: TGTGCCAGCAGACAGACTAGCATGACAGATACGCAGTATTTT. The chain links TRBV13 to TRBJ2-3, with 7 bases identical to TRBD2. In germline, CDR1 is PRHDT, CDR2 FYEKMQ (reference sequence). The CDR3 has 14 amino acids. V trimming: 6 bases; J trimming: 3 bases; junction bases outside the gene matches: 6. The variable domain in full, with the rest retrieved from reference TRBV13 and TRBJ2-3, is AAGVIQSPRHLIKEKRETATLKCYPIPRHDTVYWYQQGPGQDPQFLISFYEKMQSDKGSIPDRFSAQQFSDYHSELNMSSLELGDSALYFCASRQTSMTDTQYFGPGTRLTVL.

The chain carries TRBV7-6 and TRBJ1-6; 8 positions match TRBD1. CDR1 and CDR2 from the germline V gene are SGHVS and FNYEAQ. Trimming took 5 bases from V and 0 from J; bases not matched to a gene: 15. CDR3 length: 20 amino acids. The CDR3 region has the DNA TGTGCCAGCAGCCCCGGAGCCCGTGCCCAGGGGGCCTCCTATAATTCACCCCTCCACTTT. Protein: CASSPGARAQGASYNSPLHF.

The chain carries TRBV4-3 and TRBJ2-7; D is unclear. Germline V gives CDR1 LGHNA, CDR2 YSLEER. Trimming took 3 bases from V and 2 from J, leaving 8 bases between them. CDR3 length: 13 residues. CDR3 in amino acids: CASSQGSTYEQYF. CDR3 sequence (DNA): TGCGCCAGCAGCCAGGGCAGTACCTACGAGCAGTACTTC.

The chain employs TRBV29-1 and TRBJ1-2; the match to TRBD1 covers 7 bases. The CDR3 has 13 residues. V was pared by 4 bases and J by 6 bases, with 8 bases of the junction left unmatched. The V gene's germline CDR1 is SQVTM and CDR2 ANQGSEA. CDR3 in amino acids: CSVGTGLQDGYTF. CDR3 bases: TGCAGCGTTGGGACAGGCCTTCAGGATGGCTACACCTTC.

The chain employs TRBV7-9 and TRBJ1-2; 8 nucleotides line up with TRBD1. The ends lost 5 bases at V and 4 bases at J; junction bases unmatched: 3. Germline CDR1 reads SEHNR; CDR2 reads FQNEAQ (reference sequence). This CDR3 region has 13 residues. Here the CDR3 reads CASSQGQVYGYTF. The CDR3 bases are TGTGCCAGCAGCCAGGGACAGGTCTATGGCTACACCTTC. Full variable domain (remainder filled in from reference TRBV7-9 and TRBJ1-2): DTGVSQNPRHKITKRGQNVTFRCDPISEHNRLYWYRQTLGQGPEFLTYFQNEAQLEKSRLLSDRFSAERPKGSFSTLEIQRTEQGDSAMYLCASSQGQVYGYTFGSGTRLTVV.

In this sample, this clone turned up once. This may be a read error: a much more frequent sequence differs by one nucleotide. The V call is TRBV27, the J call TRBJ2-2; D is unresolved. The length of the CDR3 is 12 residues. Germline-derived CDR1 and CDR2 are MNHEY and SMNVEV (reference sequence). Trimming pared 3 bases from V and 4 bases from J, leaving 3 bases between. The CDR3 sequence: CASSFGTGELFF. The CDR3 DNA follows: TGTGCCAGCAGTTTCGGCACCGGGGAGCTGTTTTTT.

The rearrangement joins TRBV5-5 to TRBJ2-7, with 7 bases lining up with TRBD2. The ends lost 4 bases at V and 4 bases at J; junction bases unmatched: 11. Germline V gene lookup returns CDR1 SGHKS and CDR2 YYEKEE (reference sequence). The length of the CDR3 is 15 residues. CDR3 nucleotide sequence: TGTGCCAGCAGCCTGGACTCGGGGGACTATTACGAGCAGTACTTC. Protein: CASSLDSGDYYEQYF.

With respect to this clone: This clone may be a read error of a much larger clone one base away. The chain carries TRBV25-1 and TRBJ1-2; D call uncertain. Germline CDR1 is MGHDK and CDR2 is SYGVNS. The CDR3 is made up of 13 amino acids. CDR3 sequence reads: CASSLGTNYGYIF. The CDR3 nucleotides are TGTGCCAGCAGTCTCGGAACTAACTATGGCTACATCTTC.

V and J are TRBV27 and TRBJ1-2; 7 bases line up with TRBD1. The CDR3 loop spans 16 amino acids. Germline CDR1 reads MNHEY; CDR2 reads SMNVEV (reference sequence). V lost 5 bases to trimming and J lost 6 bases; unmatched junction nucleotides: 15. The CDR3 is CASSPIDRVPGHGYTF. DNA for the CDR3: TGTGCCAGCAGTCCCATCGACAGGGTCCCTGGACATGGCTACACCTTC.